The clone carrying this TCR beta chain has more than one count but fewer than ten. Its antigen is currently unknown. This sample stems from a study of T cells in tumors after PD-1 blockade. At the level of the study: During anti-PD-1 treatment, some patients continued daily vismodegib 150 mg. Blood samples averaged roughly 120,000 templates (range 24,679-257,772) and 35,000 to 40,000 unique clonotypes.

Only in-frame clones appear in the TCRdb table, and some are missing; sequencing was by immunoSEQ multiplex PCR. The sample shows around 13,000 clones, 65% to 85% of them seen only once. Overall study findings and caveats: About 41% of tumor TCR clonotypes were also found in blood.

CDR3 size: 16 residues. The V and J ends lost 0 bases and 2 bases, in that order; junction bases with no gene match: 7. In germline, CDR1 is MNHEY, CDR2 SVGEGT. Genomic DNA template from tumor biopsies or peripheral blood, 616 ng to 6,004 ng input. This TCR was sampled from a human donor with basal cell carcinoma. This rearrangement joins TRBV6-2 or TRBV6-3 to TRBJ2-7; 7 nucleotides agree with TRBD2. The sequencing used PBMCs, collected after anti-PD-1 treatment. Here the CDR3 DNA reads TGTGCCAGCAGTTACTCTCCCGCGGGGGACCCCTACGAGCAGTACTTC. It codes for CASSYSPAGDPYEQYF.